Listed below are T cell receptor beta chains from one sample, sequenced in a study of early stage breast cancer tumors. This table comes from immunoSEQ multiplex PCR, and its TCRdb copy is limited to in-frame clones, with some not included. This table has 50,000 or so clones, roughly 83% appearing once. The sample consisted of blood. Every receptor here comes from a person aged 45-60 years with breast cancer. Each CDR3 is given with its conserved first and last residue. Each record gives: V gene, J gene, clone size, D gene, CDR3 DNA, CDR3 protein. A D gene is named only where the DNA matches it firmly. For some rows the clone size is stated as once, few or many, or as a class when expanded; others skip it.

v_call: TRBV7-3; j_call: TRBJ2-1; clone_size: NA; d_call: NA; cdr3_nt: TGTGCCAGCAGCCCTGTTGGTGGGGGCCACGAGCAGTTCTTC; cdr3_aa: CASSPVGGGHEQFF
v_call: TRBV5-1; j_call: TRBJ1-2; clone_size: NA; d_call: NA; cdr3_nt: TGCGCCAGCAGCTTGGACAGCGTCTCCTATGGCTACACCTTC; cdr3_aa: CASSLDSVSYGYTF
v_call: TRBV5-1; j_call: TRBJ2-1; clone_size: NA; d_call: TRBD1; cdr3_nt: TGCGCCAGCAGCCGGGGACAGGGTGGAGATGAGCAGTTCTTC; cdr3_aa: CASSRGQGGDEQFF
v_call: TRBV4-2; j_call: TRBJ1-1; clone_size: NA; d_call: NA; cdr3_nt: TGTGCCAGCAGCCAAGATAATCTCTTGACAGGCGAAGAAGCTTTCTTT; cdr3_aa: CASSQDNLLTGEEAFF
v_call: TRBV6-1; j_call: TRBJ1-2; clone_size: NA; d_call: TRBD1; cdr3_nt: TGTGCCAGCAGTGAATTGAGTGGACAGGCCTATGGCTACACCTTC; cdr3_aa: CASSELSGQAYGYTF
v_call: TRBV19; j_call: TRBJ1-2; clone_size: few; d_call: TRBD1; cdr3_nt: TGTGCCAGTAGGATAGGGGACAGGGTACGTTATGGCTACACCTTC; cdr3_aa: CASRIGDRVRYGYTF
v_call: TRBV19; j_call: TRBJ2-7; clone_size: NA; d_call: TRBD2; cdr3_nt: TGTGCCAGTAGTATGGCGGGGGGTAGCTCCTACGAGCAGTACTTC; cdr3_aa: CASSMAGGSSYEQYF
v_call: TRBV29-1; j_call: TRBJ2-1; clone_size: NA; d_call: NA; cdr3_nt: TGCAGCGTCAGACAGCAGTCCTACAATGAGCAGTTCTTC; cdr3_aa: CSVRQQSYNEQFF
v_call: TRBV7-6; j_call: TRBJ2-7; clone_size: NA; d_call: TRBD2; cdr3_nt: TGTGCCAGCAGCTTACGCCTAGCGGGAGGGCCGGACGAGCAGTACTTC; cdr3_aa: CASSLRLAGGPDEQYF
v_call: TRBV6-5; j_call: TRBJ2-7; clone_size: few; d_call: TRBD1; cdr3_nt: TGTGCCAGCAGTTTGGACAGGGTGAGTTACGAGCAGTACTTC; cdr3_aa: CASSLDRVSYEQYF
v_call: TRBV5-1; j_call: TRBJ2-1; clone_size: NA; d_call: TRBD2; cdr3_nt: TGCGCCAGCAGCTCACTGACTAGCGGGAGTTGGAATGAGCAGTTCTTC; cdr3_aa: CASSSLTSGSWNEQFF
v_call: TRBV15; j_call: TRBJ1-5; clone_size: NA; d_call: NA; cdr3_nt: TGTGCCACCAGCAGAGATTACTCAGGCAATCAGCCCCAGCATTTT; cdr3_aa: CATSRDYSGNQPQHF
v_call: TRBV5-8; j_call: TRBJ2-5; clone_size: few; d_call: NA; cdr3_nt: TGTGCCAGCAGCTTATGGCCAAGACAAGAGACCCAGTACTTC; cdr3_aa: CASSLWPRQETQYF
v_call: TRBV19; j_call: TRBJ1-6; clone_size: NA; d_call: TRBD1; cdr3_nt: TGTGCCAGTAGTTTTGACAGGGGGCTGGGTCATTCACCCCTCCACTTT; cdr3_aa: CASSFDRGLGHSPLHF
v_call: TRBV4-1; j_call: TRBJ2-5; clone_size: once; d_call: TRBD2; cdr3_nt: TGCGCCAGCAGCCAAGCCACATCTAGCGGGAGTAGGGAGACCCAGTACTTC; cdr3_aa: CASSQATSSGSRETQYF
v_call: TRBV28; j_call: TRBJ2-5; clone_size: once; d_call: TRBD2; cdr3_nt: TGTGCCAGCAGTCCAAGACTAGCGGGGGGCCAAGAGACCCAGTACTTC; cdr3_aa: CASSPRLAGGQETQYF
v_call: TRBV11-2; j_call: TRBJ2-7; clone_size: NA; d_call: TRBD1; cdr3_nt: TGTGCCAGCAGCTTAGATAGACAGGGTCTCGTCTACGAGCAGTACTTC; cdr3_aa: CASSLDRQGLVYEQYF
v_call: TRBV7-9; j_call: TRBJ2-2; clone_size: once; d_call: NA; cdr3_nt: TGTGCCAGCAGCCCACTCAGGGTGGGGAACACCGGGGAGCTGTTTTTT; cdr3_aa: CASSPLRVGNTGELFF
v_call: TRBV18; j_call: TRBJ1-2; clone_size: NA; d_call: NA; cdr3_nt: TGTGCCAGCTCACCAACCGAGGGGAGTAGCTATGGCTACACCTTC; cdr3_aa: CASSPTEGSSYGYTF
v_call: TRBV4-3; j_call: TRBJ1-4; clone_size: NA; d_call: NA; cdr3_nt: TGCGCCAGCAGCCAAGGACAGACAAATGAAAAACTGTTTTTT; cdr3_aa: CASSQGQTNEKLFF
v_call: TRBV11-2; j_call: TRBJ2-5; clone_size: NA; d_call: NA; cdr3_nt: TGTGCCAGCAGCTCCTTGGGAGGAGGCGGAGAGACCCAGTACTTC; cdr3_aa: CASSSLGGGGETQYF
v_call: TRBV7-9; j_call: TRBJ1-2; clone_size: once; d_call: NA; cdr3_nt: TGTGCCAGCAACGTAGAGGTCCAGGCAATCTATGGCTACACCTTC; cdr3_aa: CASNVEVQAIYGYTF
v_call: TRBV30; j_call: TRBJ1-5; clone_size: few; d_call: NA; cdr3_nt: TGTGCCTGGGAGAATCGGGACAACCCCTATCAGCCCCAGCATTTT; cdr3_aa: CAWENRDNPYQPQHF
v_call: TRBV7-9; j_call: TRBJ1-1; clone_size: few; d_call: NA; cdr3_nt: TGTGCCAGCAGAGACCTCGGACAGATGAACACTGAAGCTTTCTTT; cdr3_aa: CASRDLGQMNTEAFF
v_call: TRBV28; j_call: TRBJ2-7; clone_size: NA; d_call: NA; cdr3_nt: TGTGCCAGCAGTGATCCGGGTCCTTACGAGCAGTACTTC; cdr3_aa: CASSDPGPYEQYF
v_call: TRBV28; j_call: TRBJ1-2; clone_size: NA; d_call: NA; cdr3_nt: TGTGCCAGCAGCCGATGGGATCATGGCTACACCTTC; cdr3_aa: CASSRWDHGYTF
v_call: TRBV7-2; j_call: TRBJ2-7; clone_size: NA; d_call: NA; cdr3_nt: TGTGCCAGCAGCCCGGGACCGAACGTCTACGAGCAGTACTTC; cdr3_aa: CASSPGPNVYEQYF
v_call: TRBV6-5; j_call: TRBJ1-4; clone_size: few; d_call: NA; cdr3_nt: TGTGCCAGCAGTTACCGACCAGTCTATGAAAAACTGTTTTTT; cdr3_aa: CASSYRPVYEKLFF
v_call: TRBV7-9; j_call: TRBJ2-2; clone_size: NA; d_call: NA; cdr3_nt: TGTGCCAGCAGCTTCCTCCCCGACATCACCGGGGAGCTGTTTTTT; cdr3_aa: CASSFLPDITGELFF
v_call: TRBV7-9; j_call: TRBJ1-3; clone_size: NA; d_call: NA; cdr3_nt: TGTGCCAGCATGCTTTCCTGGGACACCATATATTTT; cdr3_aa: CASMLSWDTIYF
v_call: TRBV9; j_call: TRBJ2-1; clone_size: NA; d_call: TRBD1; cdr3_nt: TGTGCCAGCAACCTGTTGGGACAGGGGGCCGAGGGTGAGCAGTTCTTC; cdr3_aa: CASNLLGQGAEGEQFF
v_call: TRBV7-9; j_call: TRBJ2-7; clone_size: NA; d_call: NA; cdr3_nt: TGTGCCAGCAGCAGGGTTGAGGGAACCTACGAGCAGTACTTC; cdr3_aa: CASSRVEGTYEQYF
v_call: TRBV5-1; j_call: TRBJ2-1; clone_size: NA; d_call: TRBD2; cdr3_nt: TGCGCCAGCAGCTCAAGCGGGGGGGTCGTTCGTGAGCAGTTCTTC; cdr3_aa: CASSSSGGVVREQFF
v_call: TRBV10-3; j_call: TRBJ2-7; clone_size: NA; d_call: NA; cdr3_nt: TGTGCCATCAGTGAGTCGGGGCCCCCGACGCAGGAGCAGTACTTC; cdr3_aa: CAISESGPPTQEQYF
v_call: TRBV6-6; j_call: TRBJ1-4; clone_size: few; d_call: TRBD1; cdr3_nt: TGTGCCAGCAGTGACAGGGGAAGACTGTTTTTT; cdr3_aa: CASSDRGRLFF
v_call: TRBV6-1; j_call: TRBJ1-1; clone_size: NA; d_call: NA; cdr3_nt: TGTGCCAGCAGTTCCCGGGACACTGAAGCTTTCTTT; cdr3_aa: CASSSRDTEAFF
v_call: TRBV4-3; j_call: TRBJ1-1; clone_size: NA; d_call: NA; cdr3_nt: TGCGCCAGCAGCCAAGGGGAATGGCCGAACACTGAAGCTTTCTTT; cdr3_aa: CASSQGEWPNTEAFF
v_call: TRBV5-1; j_call: TRBJ2-5; clone_size: NA; d_call: NA; cdr3_nt: TGCGCCAGCGCTAGGGGCGACAGGCTCGGAGTTGAGACCCAGTACTTC; cdr3_aa: CASARGDRLGVETQYF
v_call: TRBV6-6; j_call: TRBJ1-1; clone_size: NA; d_call: NA; cdr3_nt: TGTGCCAGCAGTTACTCCGAAAGATTGAACACTGAAGCTTTCTTT; cdr3_aa: CASSYSERLNTEAFF
v_call: TRBV12-5; j_call: TRBJ2-5; clone_size: NA; d_call: NA; cdr3_nt: TGTGCTAGTGGTTTGGGGGCAGGGCTGGGCGGGGAGACCCAGTACTTC; cdr3_aa: CASGLGAGLGGETQYF
v_call: TRBV11-2; j_call: TRBJ1-2; clone_size: NA; d_call: NA; cdr3_nt: TGTGCCAGCAGCTTAGATGGGGTCAGAATTTCTAACTATGGCTACACCTTC; cdr3_aa: CASSLDGVRISNYGYTF
v_call: TRBV9; j_call: TRBJ2-1; clone_size: NA; d_call: NA; cdr3_nt: TGTGCCAGCAGCGTGAGCCCGACAGCCCTGGGTCGTCATGAGCAGTTCTTC; cdr3_aa: CASSVSPTALGRHEQFF